These 22 T cell receptor beta chains share one sample of origin, sequenced in a study of read filtering for tumor transcriptome and immune sequencing. This library used around 400 ng RNA and molecular barcoded adaptors spanning alpha/delta and beta/gamma chains. MiXCR, applied by TCRdb to the reads, yields one record per CDR3 protein. The profile shows roughly 130,000 distinct CDR3 sequences, roughly 13% of them singletons. The source material was a population of CD138-negative cells sorted from bone marrow. These receptors came from a donor aged 40 or over with multiple myeloma.

With regard to this clonotype: Since a much larger clone is just one base distant, this may be a read error. The CDR3 DNA is TGTGCCAGCAGCCGGGGGACTAGCGGAAACCCACACTATGGAGATACGCAGTATTTT. As protein: CASSRGTSGNPHYGDTQYF. The chain recombines TRBV5-6 with TRBJ2-3; TRBD2 matches at 11 bases. The CDR3 loop spans 19 amino acids. Per the germline V gene, CDR1 is SGHDT and CDR2 is YYEEEE. V gave up 4 bases and J gave up 5 bases; unmatched junction bases: 18.

This clonotype was found many times. V gene TRBV20-1 combines with J gene TRBJ1-1; D unresolved. The CDR3 sequence is 16 residues long. Germline-derived CDR1 and CDR2 are DFQATT and SNEGSKA (reference sequence). Trimming cost V 5 bases and J 1 base, with 20 bases left between them. The CDR3 region has the DNA TGCAGTGCTCCCCGCGGGGAGAGTATGGCGAACACTGAAGCTTTCTTT. Its protein product is CSAPRGESMANTEAFF.

This clonotype was counted between two and nine times. A read error may explain this, as a much larger clone is one base away. J is TRBJ2-1 and V is TRBV4-1, with TRBD1 matching over 9 bases. CDR3 length: 16 residues. Germline-derived CDR1 and CDR2 are MGHRA and YSYEKL. Here the CDR3 DNA reads TGCGCCAGCAGCCAAGGACAGGGGGTCTCCTACAATGGGCAGTTCTTC. Protein product: CASSQGQGVSYNGQFF.

Concerning this clonotype itself: A much larger clone differs by one base, so this may be a read error. The V call is TRBV7-9, the J call TRBJ1-4; D gene unclear. The CDR3 is 12 residues long. Deletions cut 1 base from V and 13 bases from J, with 10 bases between. In germline, CDR1 is SEHNR, CDR2 FQNEAQ (reference sequence). CDR3 residues: CASSLERRILFF. The CDR3 region has the DNA TGTGCCAGCAGCTTAGAAAGGCGCATACTGTTTTTT.

This clonotype was seen at least ten times. The chain couples TRBV4-1 to TRBJ2-7, with D tentatively TRBD1 (6 bases). The CDR3 loop spans 16 amino acids. The V end lost 0 bases, the J end lost 4 bases, and 16 bases lay between the germline ends. Germline CDR1 MGHRA, CDR2 YSYEKL. Written as DNA, the CDR3 is TGCGCCAGCAGCCAAGAAGCCACCACAGGGCAGTACGAGCAGTACTTC. Protein sequence: CASSQEATTGQYEQYF.

This clonotype showed up many times. The V gene is TRBV28, the J gene TRBJ1-5, with 11 bases lining up with TRBD1. Trimming cost V 5 bases and J 2 bases; bases outside gene matches: 5. The germline gives CDR1 MDHEN, CDR2 SYDVKM. CDR3 length: 16 amino acids. CDR3 region: CASSRTGGFGNQPQHF. The CDR3 DNA reads as TGTGCCAGCAGTCGGACAGGGGGCTTTGGCAATCAGCCCCAGCATTTT.

This clonotype showed up many times. The gene calls are TRBV29-1 and TRBJ1-1; D may be TRBD1 (5 bases). The CDR3 runs 14 residues. The germline CDR1 and CDR2 sequences are SQVTM and ANQGSEA. V gave up 7 bases and J gave up 0 bases, with 15 bases separating them. Here the CDR3 DNA reads TGCAGCGGGGGCCAGGGAACAATGAACACTGAAGCTTTCTTT. This sequence encodes CSGGQGTMNTEAFF. Supplemented by reference TRBV29-1 and TRBJ1-1, the full variable domain reads SAVISQKPSRDICQRGTSLTIQCQVDSQVTMMFWYRQQPGQSLTLIATANQGSEATYESGFVIDKFPISRPNLTFSTLTVSNMSPEDSSIYLCSGGQGTMNTEAFFGQGTRLTVV.

Concerning this clonotype: This may stem from a read error, because a much larger clone lies one nucleotide away. The rearrangement joins TRBV7-2 to TRBJ2-1, with D perhaps matching TRBD2 (5 bases). V lost 5 bases and J lost 4, with 18 bases in between. The CDR3 length is 16 residues. Per the germline V gene, CDR1 is SGHTA and CDR2 is FQGNSA. The chain's CDR3 is CASSPVARGRYNEQFF. The CDR3 region has the DNA TGTGCCAGCAGCCCCGTCGCGCGAGGGCGATACAATGAGCAGTTCTTC.

This clonotype occurred many times. This chain joins TRBV5-1 and TRBJ1-2, with 8 bases identical to TRBD1. The germline V gene encodes CDR1 SGHRS and CDR2 YFSETQ. The CDR3 has 16 residues. The V gene end was trimmed by 0 bases and the J gene end by 0 bases; junction bases not matched to a gene: 4. CDR3 loop: CASSLEAGGTNYGYTF. CDR3 in DNA: TGCGCCAGCAGCTTGGAGGCAGGGGGCACTAACTATGGCTACACCTTC.

Many counts were recorded for this clonotype. The chain joins TRBV25-1 to TRBJ2-2; D not resolved. Germline V CDR1 and CDR2: MGHDK, SYGVNS. This CDR3 has 15 residues. V lost 3 bases to trimming and J lost 6 bases, with 14 bases between them. For the CDR3, the DNA is TGTGCCAGCAGTGATCCCGGCAGGTTGGCCGGGGAGCTGTTTTTT. As protein: CASSDPGRLAGELFF.

The J gene is TRBJ2-7, the V gene TRBV5-1; D could derive from TRBD1 or TRBD2 (5 bases each). V was cut by 0 bases and J by 2 bases, with 12 bases left in between. Germline V gives CDR1 SGHRS, CDR2 YFSETQ. The CDR3 has 15 residues. CDR3 sequence: CASSLAGTDAYEQYF. Here the CDR3 DNA reads TGCGCCAGCAGCTTGGCCGGGACGGACGCCTACGAGCAGTACTTC.

This clonotype was counted a few times. This chain uses TRBV3-1 with TRBJ2-5; the match to TRBD1 covers 10 bases. This CDR3 contains 16 residues. Trimming took 2 bases from V and 4 from J; bases not matched to a gene: 7. Germline V CDR1 and CDR2: LGHDT, YNNKEL (reference sequence). The CDR3 sequence: CASSQSRQGAPETQYF. The CDR3 region has the DNA TGTGCCAGCAGCCAATCCCGACAGGGGGCCCCAGAGACCCAGTACTTC.

This clonotype was counted ten times or more. The chain carries TRBV27 and TRBJ1-4; unclear D gene. The CDR3 is 14 amino acids. Per the germline V gene, CDR1 is MNHEY and CDR2 is SMNVEV (reference sequence). V lost 6 bases to trimming and J lost 0 bases, with 8 bases between them. This chain's CDR3 is CASREWATNEKLFF. CDR3 nucleotide sequence: TGTGCCAGCAGGGAGTGGGCAACTAATGAAAAACTGTTTTTT.

Many counts were recorded for this clonotype. The chain joins TRBV7-9 to TRBJ1-1, with D uncertain. In germline, CDR1 is SEHNR, CDR2 FQNEAQ (reference sequence). The ends were cut back, 1 base at V and 1 base at J, with 7 bases in the middle. CDR3 length: 14 amino acids. The DNA for the CDR3 is TGTGCCAGCAGCTTAGTTCACGAGAACACTGAAGCTTTCTTT. This codes for CASSLVHENTEAFF.

This clonotype was found many times. The chain couples TRBV20-1 to TRBJ2-7, with D possibly being TRBD1 (5 bases). With 4 bases removed from V and 2 bases from J, the gap between germline ends came to 12 bases. Germline CDR1 is DFQATT and CDR2 is SNEGSKA (reference sequence). The CDR3 sequence is 13 residues long. In DNA, the CDR3 is TGCAGTGCTAATCCCGACAGCACCTACGAGCAGTACTTC. Residues: CSANPDSTYEQYF.

This clonotype came up many times. The chain uses TRBV7-2 and TRBJ1-4, with D possibly being TRBD1 (6 bases). This CDR3 is 14 amino acids long. V lost 4 bases, J lost 7 bases, and 13 bases lay in between. Germline V CDR1 and CDR2: SGHTA, FQGNSA. The CDR3 DNA follows: TGTGCCAGCAGCTCGCAGGGGAATCGTGAAAAACTGTTTTTT. Translation: CASSSQGNREKLFF.

Concerning this clonotype: This may arise from a read error, as a much more abundant clone is one base away. The conserved phenylalanine or tryptophan normally closing the CDR3 is absent here, so this likely arose from a read error. The chain joins TRBV6-6 to TRBJ2-3, with unresolved D. This CDR3 spans 14 amino acids. Trimming took off 4 bases at V and 1 base at J, with 9 bases between the two ends. CDR1 is MNHNY and CDR2 is SVGAGI in the germline V gene (reference sequence). The CDR3 nucleotides are TGTGCCAGCAGTTTCAGGCAGGGCACAGATACGCAGTATTTA. Translated, it gives CASSFRQGTDTQYL.

There are a few counts of this clonotype. The rearrangement links TRBV7-9 to TRBJ2-5, with 10 bases matching TRBD2. Trimming removed 5 bases from V and 1 base from J; junction bases left unmatched: 1. The CDR3 loop spans 14 amino acids. Germline CDR1 is SEHNR and CDR2 is FQNEAQ (reference sequence). The CDR3 DNA sequence: TGTGCCAGCAGCCGACTAGCGGGCCAAGAGACCCAGTACTTC. Translating it yields CASSRLAGQETQYF. The full variable domain, with the rest looked up from reference TRBV7-9 and TRBJ2-5, is DTGVSQNPRHKITKRGQNVTFRCDPISEHNRLYWYRQTLGQGPEFLTYFQNEAQLEKSRLLSDRFSAERPKGSFSTLEIQRTEQGDSAMYLCASSRLAGQETQYFGPGTRLLVL.

This chain joins TRBV19 and TRBJ1-5, with 8 bases matching TRBD1. CDR3 size: 16 residues. V dropped 5 bases and J dropped 6; count of bases not matched to a gene: 12. Germline V gene sequence: CDR1 LNHDA, CDR2 SQIVND (reference sequence). The CDR3 DNA reads as TGTGCCAGTAGTTATACCCGACAGGGGATGTTTCAGCCCCAGCATTTT. Its translation is CASSYTRQGMFQPQHF. Filled out from reference TRBV19 and TRBJ1-5, the complete variable domain reads DGGITQSPKYLFRKEGQNVTLSCEQNLNHDAMYWYRQDPGQGLRLIYYSQIVNDFQKGDIAEGYSVSREKKESFPLTVTSAQKNPTAFYLCASSYTRQGMFQPQHFGDGTRLSIL.

There are many counts of this clonotype. In DNA form, the CDR3 reads TGTGCCATCAGTAGAGGAGCGGGGTCCACAGATACGCAGTATTTT. This gives the protein CAISRGAGSTDTQYF. The chain combines TRBV10-3 with TRBJ2-3, with 7 nucleotides matching TRBD2. This CDR3 comprises 15 residues. Looked up from germline, CDR1 is ENHRY and CDR2 is SYGVKD. The ends lost 5 bases at V and 2 bases at J; junction bases unmatched: 7.

There are many counts of this clonotype. The chain combines TRBV15 with TRBJ2-7; 7 bases line up with TRBD1. The CDR3 extends over 16 amino acids. V gave up 2 bases and J gave up 0 bases; unmatched junction bases: 7. The germline V gene encodes CDR1 LNHNV and CDR2 YYDKDF (reference sequence). The CDR3 region is CATSRPGQVSSYEQYF. The CDR3 coding sequence is TGTGCCACCAGCAGACCTGGACAGGTCAGCTCCTACGAGCAGTACTTC.

Comment on this clonotype: The conserved closing phenylalanine or tryptophan is absent in this CDR3, likely reflecting a read error. V gene TRBV20-1 combines with J gene TRBJ2-2, with 7 bases identical to TRBD2. With 2 bases clipped from V and 4 bases from J, the junction kept 7 bases outside the gene matches. The V gene's germline CDR1 is DFQATT and CDR2 SNEGSKA (reference sequence). CDR3 size: 15 residues. CDR3 DNA: TGCAGTGCTAGACCTGCCGGGGGGACCACCGGGGAGCTGTTTCTT. Protein sequence: CSARPAGGTTGELFL.